The rows below give T cell receptor beta chains drawn from one sample of a study of T cell repertoires in cytomegalovirus infection. In TCRdb, the reads were re-called with MiXCR into one record per CDR3 protein. The sample consists of 45,000 to 50,000 distinct CDR3 sequences, roughly 18% of them appearing once. Their target antigens are unknown. The sequencing used CD8+ T cells from cultured PBMCs, collected from culture after CMV antigen stimulation. The receptors were sampled from a human donor in good health (CMV status not recorded). Some clones in this sample may be carry-over from other donors' samples. The CDR3 runs from the conserved cysteine through the conserved F or W. A D gene is named only where the DNA matches it firmly. The size field is filled for only some rows; it gives once, few, many or a size class.

>TRBJ2-7|TRBV2|NA|NA
TGTGCCAACAGTCCTCAAGCACTCGACAGGATCTCCTACGAGCAGTACTTC
CANSPQALDRISYEQYF
>TRBJ2-7|TRBV20-1|NA|NA
TGCAGTGGATGGACAGACTACTACGAGCAGTACTTC
CSGWTDYYEQYF
>TRBJ2-3|TRBV12-3/TRBV12-4|NA|many
TGTGCCAGCAGACCTCCACTTACCCTTAGCACAGATACGCAGTATTTT
CASRPPLTLSTDTQYF
>TRBJ2-3|TRBV7-9|NA|few
TGTGCCAGCAGCTCAGGCCCTAGGGGCACAGATACGCAGTATTTT
CASSSGPRGTDTQYF
>TRBJ1-1|TRBV5-4|TRBD1|many
TGTGCCAGCAGCTTGGCGACAGGGGTAAACACTGAAGCTTTCTTT
CASSLATGVNTEAFF
>TRBJ2-7|TRBV4-3|TRBD2|many
TGCGCCAGCAGCCCAACTAGCGGGAGTTCCTACGAGCAGTACTTC
CASSPTSGSSYEQYF
>TRBJ2-1|TRBV6-2/TRBV6-3|TRBD2|few
TGTGCCAGCAGTTGGCTAGCGGGAGGAGGCAACGATGAGCAGTTCTTC
CASSWLAGGGNDEQFF
>TRBJ2-5|TRBV12-3/TRBV12-4|TRBD2|many
TGTGCCAGCAGCCTTAGGACTAGCGGGAGCGGAGAGACCCAGTACTTC
CASSLRTSGSGETQYF
>TRBJ1-2|TRBV30|TRBD1|NA
TGTGCCTGGAGCCCGGGACAGCTACTCTATGGCTACACCTTC
CAWSPGQLLYGYTF
>TRBJ1-5|TRBV4-1|NA|many
TGCGCCAGCAGCCGATTACAGGGTGCTGTGGGCAATCAGCCCCAGCATTTT
CASSRLQGAVGNQPQHF
>TRBJ2-7|TRBV7-2|NA|many
TGTGCCAGCAGCCCATTGAGCTCCTACGAGCAGTACTTC
CASSPLSSYEQYF
>TRBJ2-5|TRBV7-4|TRBD1|NA
TGTGCCAGCAGCCAAGGGACAGAAGAGACCCAGTACTTC
CASSQGTEETQYF
>TRBJ1-1|TRBV2|NA|NA
TGTGCCAGCAGTGAAGGGGTGACGAGACAGAACACTGAAGCTTTCTTT
CASSEGVTRQNTEAFF
>TRBJ1-1|TRBV11-2|TRBD1|few
TGTGCCAGCAGCTTAGTTGGGACAGGGGACCTGAACACTGAAGCTTTCTTT
CASSLVGTGDLNTEAFF
>TRBJ1-1|TRBV6-2/TRBV6-3|NA|NA
TGTGCCAGCAGTAATTTGTATGAAGCTTTCTTT
CASSNLYEAFF
>TRBJ2-1|TRBV12-3/TRBV12-4|NA|few
TGTGCCAGCAGGAAACAGGGAGGGGTTAATGAGCAGTTCTTC
CASRKQGGVNEQFF
>TRBJ1-2|TRBV7-2|TRBD1|many
TGTGCCAGCAGCCCGGGACAGCTCTATGGCTACACCTTC
CASSPGQLYGYTF
>TRBJ2-5|TRBV9|NA|NA
TGTGCCAGCAGCGTAGTAGAAGGGGGAAAGACCCAGTACTTC
CASSVVEGGKTQYF
>TRBJ2-4|TRBV3-1|NA|NA
TGTGCCAGCAGGGGGGGGGGGGCGGCCAAAAACATTCAGTACTTC
CASRGGGAAKNIQYF
>TRBJ1-2|TRBV20-1|NA|few
TGCAGTGCTCTTCCTTCAGGAACTAACTATGGCTACACCTTC
CSALPSGTNYGYTF
>TRBJ1-1|TRBV12-5|NA|NA
TGTGCTAGTGATTCATTTGCCATGAACACTGAAGCTTTCTTT
CASDSFAMNTEAFF
>TRBJ2-5|TRBV11-1|NA|many
TGTGCCAGCAGCTTGTCGGGCGAAAAGACCCAGTACTTC
CASSLSGEKTQYF
>TRBJ2-3|TRBV7-6|NA|NA
TGTGCCACCAGCCGCGGGACCCTAAAGTTAGATACGCAGTATTTT
CATSRGTLKLDTQYF
>TRBJ1-1|TRBV30|NA|NA
TGTGCCTGGAGTGCCGGGACGGGCGACACTGAAGCTTTCTTT
CAWSAGTGDTEAFF
>TRBJ2-7|TRBV4-3|TRBD1|many
TGCGCCAGCAGCCAGGGTTCGGGGACAGCCTCCTACGAGCAGTACTTC
CASSQGSGTASYEQYF
>TRBJ2-1|TRBV6-2/TRBV6-3|NA|few
TGTGCCAGCAGTTACGGATCCTACTACAATGAGCAGTTCTTC
CASSYGSYYNEQFF